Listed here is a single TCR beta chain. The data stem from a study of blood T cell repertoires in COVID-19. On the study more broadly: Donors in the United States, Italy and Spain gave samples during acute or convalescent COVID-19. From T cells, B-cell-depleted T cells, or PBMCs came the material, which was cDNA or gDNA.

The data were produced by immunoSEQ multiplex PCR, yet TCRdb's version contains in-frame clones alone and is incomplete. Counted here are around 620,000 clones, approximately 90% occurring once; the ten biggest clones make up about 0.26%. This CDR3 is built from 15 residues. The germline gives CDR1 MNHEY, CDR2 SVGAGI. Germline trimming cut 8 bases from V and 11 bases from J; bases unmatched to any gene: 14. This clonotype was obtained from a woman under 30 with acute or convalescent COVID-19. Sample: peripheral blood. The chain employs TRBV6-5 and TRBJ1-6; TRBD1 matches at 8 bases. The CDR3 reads CASLNLGQGKAPLHF. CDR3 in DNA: TGTGCCAGCCTAAACCTCGGACAGGGTAAAGCACCCCTCCACTTT.